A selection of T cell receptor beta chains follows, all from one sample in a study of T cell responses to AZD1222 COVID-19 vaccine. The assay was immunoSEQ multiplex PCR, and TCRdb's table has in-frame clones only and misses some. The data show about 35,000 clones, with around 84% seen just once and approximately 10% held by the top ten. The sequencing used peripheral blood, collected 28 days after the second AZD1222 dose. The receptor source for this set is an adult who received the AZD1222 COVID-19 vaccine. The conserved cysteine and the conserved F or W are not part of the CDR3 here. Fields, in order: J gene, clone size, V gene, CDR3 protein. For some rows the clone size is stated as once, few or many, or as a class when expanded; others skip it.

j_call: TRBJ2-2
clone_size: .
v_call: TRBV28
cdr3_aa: ASIKRATGELF

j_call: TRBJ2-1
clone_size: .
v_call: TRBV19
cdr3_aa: ASSSQAGGPYNEQF

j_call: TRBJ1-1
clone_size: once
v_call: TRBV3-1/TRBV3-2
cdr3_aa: ASSQPALNTEAF

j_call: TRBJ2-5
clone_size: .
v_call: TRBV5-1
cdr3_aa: ASSSLLAGDQETQY

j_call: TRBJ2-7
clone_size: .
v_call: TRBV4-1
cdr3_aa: ASSQDRGIREQY

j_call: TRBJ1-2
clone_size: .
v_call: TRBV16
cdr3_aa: ASSPRRAQNYGYT

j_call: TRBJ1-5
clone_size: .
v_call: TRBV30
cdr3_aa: AWSEGQTSNQPQH

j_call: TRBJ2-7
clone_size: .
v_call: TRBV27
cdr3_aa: ASSPRSGGRTYEQY

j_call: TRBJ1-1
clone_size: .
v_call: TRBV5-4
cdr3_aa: ASSFGGPSNTEAF

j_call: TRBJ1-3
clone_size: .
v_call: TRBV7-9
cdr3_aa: ASSLRRALSSGNTIY

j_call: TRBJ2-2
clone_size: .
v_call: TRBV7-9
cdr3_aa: ASSVSGTNTGELF

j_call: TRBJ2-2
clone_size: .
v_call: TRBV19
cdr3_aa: ASRTASNTGELF

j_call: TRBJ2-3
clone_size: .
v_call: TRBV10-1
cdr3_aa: ASSDVRGTDTQY

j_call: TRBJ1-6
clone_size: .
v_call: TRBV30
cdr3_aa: AWKQQGLRNSPLH

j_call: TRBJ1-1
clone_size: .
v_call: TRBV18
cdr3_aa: ASSPRQTSLEAF

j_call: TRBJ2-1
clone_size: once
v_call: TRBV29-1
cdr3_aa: SCLHTGQVYNEQF

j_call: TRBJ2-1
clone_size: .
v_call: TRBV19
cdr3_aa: ASSIQAGGSYNEQF

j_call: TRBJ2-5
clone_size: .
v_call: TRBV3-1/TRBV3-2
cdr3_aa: ASSQVDPSVGTQY

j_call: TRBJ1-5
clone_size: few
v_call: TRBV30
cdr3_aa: AWSRVGGRNQPQH

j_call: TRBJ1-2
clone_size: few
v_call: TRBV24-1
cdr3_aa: ATSDNGYSRGDGYT

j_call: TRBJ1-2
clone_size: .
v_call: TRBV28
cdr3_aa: ASTLKTGSYGYT

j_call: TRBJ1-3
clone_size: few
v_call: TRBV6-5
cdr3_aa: ASRPGTGGNTIY

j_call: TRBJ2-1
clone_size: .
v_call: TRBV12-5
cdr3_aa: ASDASSSYNEQF

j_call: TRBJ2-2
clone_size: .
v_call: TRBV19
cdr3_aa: ASSVGLGAGELF

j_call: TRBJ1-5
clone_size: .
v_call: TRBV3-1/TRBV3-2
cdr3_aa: ASSPRGGNQPQH

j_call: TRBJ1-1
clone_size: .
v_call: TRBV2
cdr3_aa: ASSDSRQGAREAF

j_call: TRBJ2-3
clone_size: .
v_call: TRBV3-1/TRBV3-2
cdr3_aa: ASSLGQRTDTQY

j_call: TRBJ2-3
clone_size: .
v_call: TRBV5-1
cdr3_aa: ASSLESSGIGTQY

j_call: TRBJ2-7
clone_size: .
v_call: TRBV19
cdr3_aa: ASSDRFYEQY

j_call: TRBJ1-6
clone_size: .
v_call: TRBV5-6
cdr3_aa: ASSLVSIGRSPLH

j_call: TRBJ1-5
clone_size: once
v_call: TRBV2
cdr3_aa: ASSVEGGGNQPQH

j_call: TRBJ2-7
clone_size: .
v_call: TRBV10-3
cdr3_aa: AISERASGDYEQY

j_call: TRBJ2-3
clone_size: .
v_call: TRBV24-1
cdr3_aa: ATSDLIPDTQY

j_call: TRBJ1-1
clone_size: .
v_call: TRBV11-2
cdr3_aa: ASSQRTAMNTEAF

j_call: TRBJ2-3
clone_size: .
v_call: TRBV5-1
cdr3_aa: ASSLASGPTDTQY

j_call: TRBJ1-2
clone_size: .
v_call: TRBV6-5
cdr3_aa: ASSYSMGNGYT

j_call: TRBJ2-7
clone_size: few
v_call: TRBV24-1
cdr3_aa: AALAGGPHVAREQY

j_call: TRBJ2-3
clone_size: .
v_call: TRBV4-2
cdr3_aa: ASSQGSPGDTQY